The T cell receptor beta chain under discussion was sequenced for a study of CD8 T cells in ankylosing spondylitis. The study, taken as a whole, reports: Clones linked to disease, bearing a CD8+ phenotype, were relatively rare in peripheral blood. Seven to nine highly homologous variants made up a TCR beta motif that seemed to typify ankylosing spondylitis blood.

Turning to this clonotype: Its antigen is undetermined.

TCRdb redid the calling of the 5' RACE reads with MiXCR, one entry per CDR3 protein. The sample lists hundreds of thousands of distinct CDR3 sequences, about 25% occurring once. Germline assignment: CDR1 MNHNY and CDR2 SVGAGI (reference sequence). Trimming removed 5 bases at V and 9 bases at J, with 12 bases between. This CDR3 spans 12 amino acids. Sequencing was carried out using blood, either unsorted or a sorted T cell fraction (not recorded which). The chain has TRBV6-6 and TRBJ2-3, with D unclear. This receptor was obtained from a male donor with ankylosing spondylitis. CDR3 nucleotides: TGTGCCAGCAGTCCGGACCAGTTCACGCAGTATTTT. Amino acids: CASSPDQFTQYF.